This T cell receptor (beta chain) was retrieved from a study of T cell responses to AZD1222 COVID-19 vaccine. Repertoires were generated with immunoSEQ multiplex PCR, while TCRdb's copy carries only in-frame clones and drops some. The data hold 110,000 to 150,000 clones, with around 90% observed a single time. This sample comprised peripheral blood, obtained 28 days after the second AZD1222 dose. The source of this sequence is an adult who received the AZD1222 COVID-19 vaccine.

The CDR3 DNA reads as TGTGCCCGAACATCTCCCCAGGGGCTGGGGGGCTACACCTTC. This translates into CARTSPQGLGGYTF. This chain links TRBV2 with TRBJ1-2; maybe TRBD1 (6 bases). This CDR3 spans 14 amino acids. Trimming stripped 11 bases from V and 8 bases from J, with 24 bases between. CDR1 and CDR2 (germline): SNHLY, FYNNEI.